This TCR beta chain was profiled in a study of blood T cell repertoires in COVID-19. Trimming cost V 0 bases and J 2 bases; bases outside gene matches: 7. Looked up from germline, CDR1 is SGHTA and CDR2 is FQGNSA. This CDR3 region has 17 residues. Profiled with immunoSEQ multiplex PCR; TCRdb holds only in-frame clones, not every one. The sample records approximately 220,000 clones, roughly 80% being singletons. This rearrangement joins TRBV7-2 to TRBJ2-1; 7 positions match TRBD2. The sequence was obtained from a woman between 35 and 50 years old with acute COVID-19. Source material: PBMCs or T cells enriched from blood (not recorded which). The CDR3 DNA reads TGTGCCAGCAGCTTAGCAGTGGCTAGCGGACCCTACAATGAGCAGTTCTTC. Translated: CASSLAVASGPYNEQFF.